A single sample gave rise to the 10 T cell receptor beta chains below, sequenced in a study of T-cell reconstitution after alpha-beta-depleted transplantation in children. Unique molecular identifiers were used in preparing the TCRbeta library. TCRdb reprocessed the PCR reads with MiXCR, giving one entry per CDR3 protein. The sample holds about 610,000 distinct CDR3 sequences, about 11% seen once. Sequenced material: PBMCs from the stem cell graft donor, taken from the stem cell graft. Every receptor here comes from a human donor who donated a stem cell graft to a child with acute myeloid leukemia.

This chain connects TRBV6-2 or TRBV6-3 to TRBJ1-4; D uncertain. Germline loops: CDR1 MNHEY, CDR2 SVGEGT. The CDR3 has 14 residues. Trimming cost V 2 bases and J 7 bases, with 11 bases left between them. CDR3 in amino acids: CASSYRAVSEKLFF. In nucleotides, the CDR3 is TGTGCCAGCAGTTACCGGGCAGTAAGTGAAAAACTGTTTTTT.

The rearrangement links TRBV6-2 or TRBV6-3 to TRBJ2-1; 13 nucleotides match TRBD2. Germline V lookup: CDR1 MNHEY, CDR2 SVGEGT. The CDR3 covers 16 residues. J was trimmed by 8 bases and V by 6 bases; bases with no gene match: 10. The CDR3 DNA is TGTGCCAGCAGCGAACTAGCGGGAGGGCCGGGCGATGAGCAGTTCTTC. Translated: CASSELAGGPGDEQFF.

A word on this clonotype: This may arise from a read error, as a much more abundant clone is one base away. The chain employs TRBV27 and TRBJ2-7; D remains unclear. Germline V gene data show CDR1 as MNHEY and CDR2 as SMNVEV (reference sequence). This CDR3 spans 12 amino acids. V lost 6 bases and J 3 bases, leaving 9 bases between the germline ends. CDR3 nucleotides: TGTGCCAGCAGCGTCAACCACTACGAGCAGTACTTC. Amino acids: CASSVNHYEQYF.

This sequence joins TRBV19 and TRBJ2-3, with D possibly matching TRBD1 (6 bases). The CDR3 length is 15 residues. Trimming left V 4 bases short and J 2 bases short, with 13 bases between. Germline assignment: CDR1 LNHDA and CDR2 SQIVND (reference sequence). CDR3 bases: TGTGCCAGTAGTACGCCGACAGGAATCACAGATACGCAGTATTTT. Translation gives CASSTPTGITDTQYF.

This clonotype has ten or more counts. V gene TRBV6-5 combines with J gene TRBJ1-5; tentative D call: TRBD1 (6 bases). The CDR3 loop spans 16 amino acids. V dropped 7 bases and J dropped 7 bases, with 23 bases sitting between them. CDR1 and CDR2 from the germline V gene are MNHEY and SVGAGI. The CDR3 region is CASTYEGEPNVQPQHF. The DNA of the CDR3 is TGTGCCAGCACCTACGAGGGGGAGCCCAATGTCCAGCCCCAGCATTTT.

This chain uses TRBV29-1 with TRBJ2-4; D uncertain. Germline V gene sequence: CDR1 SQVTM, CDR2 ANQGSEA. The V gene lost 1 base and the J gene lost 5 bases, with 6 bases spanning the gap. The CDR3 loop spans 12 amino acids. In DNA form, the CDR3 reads TGCAGCGTTGAAGGGGCCGAAAACATTCAGTACTTC. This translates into CSVEGAENIQYF.

The chain's CDR3 is CASSLGFGQGTYEQYF. DNA for the CDR3: TGTGCCAGCAGTTTGGGATTCGGACAAGGGACCTACGAGCAGTACTTC. The genes are TRBV27 and TRBJ2-7, with a possible D match to TRBD1 (5 bases). The CDR3 is 16 residues long. The V end was cut by 3 bases, the J end by 2 bases, with 17 bases between. The germline CDR1 and CDR2 sequences are MNHEY and SMNVEV (reference sequence).

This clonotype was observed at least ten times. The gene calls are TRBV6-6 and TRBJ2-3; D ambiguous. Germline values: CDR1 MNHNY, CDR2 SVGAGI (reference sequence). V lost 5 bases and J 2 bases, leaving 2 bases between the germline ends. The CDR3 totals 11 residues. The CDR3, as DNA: TGTGCCAGCAGTACCACAGATACGCAGTATTTT. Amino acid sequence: CASSTTDTQYF.

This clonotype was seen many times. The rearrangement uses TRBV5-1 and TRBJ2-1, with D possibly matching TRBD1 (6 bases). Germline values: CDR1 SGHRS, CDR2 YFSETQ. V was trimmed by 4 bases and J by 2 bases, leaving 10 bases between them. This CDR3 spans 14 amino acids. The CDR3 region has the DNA TGCGCCAGCAGCAGGGACATAGCCTACAATGAGCAGTTCTTC. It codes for CASSRDIAYNEQFF.

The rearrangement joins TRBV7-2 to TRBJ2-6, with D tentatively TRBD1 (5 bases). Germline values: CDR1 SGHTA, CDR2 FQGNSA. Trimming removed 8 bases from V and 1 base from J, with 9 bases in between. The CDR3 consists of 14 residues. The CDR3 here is CASLRTSGANVLTF. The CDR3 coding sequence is TGTGCCAGCTTACGGACATCTGGGGCCAACGTCCTGACTTTC.